A single sample gave rise to the 15 T cell receptor beta chains below, sequenced in a study of CD8+CD57+ T cells in acquired aplastic anemia. Genomic DNA served as template for TCR beta VDJ and CDR3 profiling. A single record per CDR3 protein comes from TCRdb applying MiXCR to the reads. The sample shows 310,000 or so distinct CDR3 sequences, roughly 59% of them seen only once. Selection for sequencing was limited to patients who had shown CD8+CD57+ cell expansion by flow cytometry. Material for sequencing was sorted CD4+, CD8+, or CD8+CD57+ T cells (not recorded which) from PBMCs. These receptor sequences come from a human donor with aplastic anemia.

The rearrangement uses TRBV10-3 and TRBJ2-3; 7 bases line up with TRBD1. The V gene end was trimmed by 2 bases and the J gene end by 1 base; junction bases not matched to a gene: 3. Germline CDR1 and CDR2: ENHRY and SYGVKD. This CDR3 has 15 amino acids. The CDR3 reads CAISETGARTDTQYF. CDR3 coding DNA: TGTGCCATCAGTGAGACAGGGGCCCGCACAGATACGCAGTATTTT.

This clonotype was detected ten times or more. One end of the junction does not line up with germline, which may come from a read error. The CDR3 sequence: CASSQATSGTLF. Written as DNA, the CDR3 is TGTGCCAGCAGCCAAGCGACCTCCGGGACCCTATTT. The chain carries TRBV3-1 and TRBJ1-1; possibly TRBD1 for D (5 bases). This CDR3 region has 12 residues. Per the germline V gene, CDR1 is LGHDT and CDR2 is YNNKEL (reference sequence).

This clonotype was seen only a few times. The V and J genes are TRBV7-8 and TRBJ1-1; D is ambiguous. Germline CDR1 is SGHVS and CDR2 is FQNEAQ. The V gene lost 6 bases and the J gene lost 7 bases, with 15 bases spanning the gap. The CDR3 runs 13 residues. CDR3 DNA sequence: TGTGCCAGCAGTCCCCCGGTGGACCATGAAGCTTTCTTT. Encoded protein: CASSPPVDHEAFF.

This clonotype showed up many times. The rearrangement uses TRBV10-3 and TRBJ1-2; 8 nucleotides match TRBD1. V shed 4 bases and J 4 bases; nucleotides not matched to a gene: 5. This CDR3 spans 14 amino acids. Germline V lookup: CDR1 ENHRY, CDR2 SYGVKD. The CDR3 coding sequence is TGTGCCATCAGTGGGGGACAGGCGATCTATGGCTACACCTTC. Its protein product is CAISGGQAIYGYTF.

This clonotype was seen repeatedly, ten times or more. The chain joins TRBV6-5 to TRBJ2-5; D not resolved. CDR1 and CDR2 from the germline V gene are MNHEY and SVGAGI. Trimming removed 0 bases at V and 5 bases at J, with 10 bases between. This CDR3 region has 14 residues. CDR3 amino acids: CASSYSTFRETQYF. The CDR3, as DNA: TGTGCCAGCAGTTACTCGACTTTCAGGGAGACCCAGTACTTC.

CDR3 protein: CASSLVQTGNEQYF. The CDR3 nucleotides are TGTGCCAGCAGCTTAGTGCAGACAGGCAACGAGCAGTACTTC. This sequence joins TRBV7-3 and TRBJ2-7; tentative D call: TRBD1 (6 bases). The CDR3 runs 14 residues. V lost 2 bases, J lost 5 bases, and 13 bases lay in between. Germline CDR1 reads SGHTA; CDR2 reads FQGTGA.

This chain uses TRBV20-1 with TRBJ1-2; D is unclear. In germline, CDR1 is DFQATT, CDR2 SNEGSKA (reference sequence). The CDR3 totals 11 residues. The CDR3 coding sequence is TGCACCCCCGGAGTCGGGTATGGCTACACCTTC. Protein sequence: CTPGVGYGYTF.

In this sample, this clonotype turned up many times. V and J are TRBV7-3 and TRBJ2-1; 7 bases are shared with TRBD2. This CDR3 contains 16 residues. Germline V gives CDR1 SGHTA, CDR2 FQGTGA. With 2 bases clipped from V and 1 base from J, the junction kept 5 bases outside the gene matches. CDR3 protein: CASSLGGGRSYNEQFF. CDR3 nucleotides: TGTGCCAGCAGCTTAGGCGGCGGGAGATCCTACAATGAGCAGTTCTTC.

The rearrangement uses TRBV5-1 and TRBJ2-5; D perhaps matches TRBD1 (6 bases). The CDR3 totals 14 residues. V lost 3 bases, J lost 3 bases, and 12 bases lay in between. The germline gives CDR1 SGHRS, CDR2 YFSETQ. CDR3 amino acids: CASSSRQVKETQYF. DNA for the CDR3: TGCGCCAGCAGCTCTAGACAGGTCAAAGAGACCCAGTACTTC.

Remarks on this clonotype: The junction shows a germline mismatch at one end, possibly a read error. The chain recombines TRBV12-3 or TRBV12-4 with TRBJ2-7; the D call may be TRBD1 or TRBD2 (5 bases each). This CDR3 region has 11 residues. CDR3 in amino acids: CASSDRGVSFF. CDR3 DNA: TGTGCCAGCAGTGATAGAGGGGTCTCCTTCTTC.

This chain joins TRBV11-2 and TRBJ1-2; TRBD1 agrees at 8 bases. The CDR3 runs to 13 residues. Germline assignment: CDR1 SGHAT and CDR2 FQNNGV. The V gene end was trimmed by 7 bases and the J gene end by 3 bases; junction bases not matched to a gene: 4. DNA for the CDR3: TGTGCCAGCACCGTGACAGGGGACTATGGCTACACCTTC. Amino acids: CASTVTGDYGYTF.

This clonotype was counted many times. This rearrangement joins TRBV5-1 to TRBJ1-2; D is ambiguous. This CDR3 region has 14 residues. The ends were cut back, 4 bases at V and 8 bases at J, with 18 bases in the middle. Germline V gene lookup returns CDR1 SGHRS and CDR2 YFSETQ. The CDR3: CASSRRGRDEGYTF. In DNA, the CDR3 is TGCGCCAGCAGCCGTCGAGGACGGGATGAGGGCTACACCTTC. Filled out from reference TRBV5-1 and TRBJ1-2, the complete variable domain reads KAGVTQTPRYLIKTRGQQVTLSCSPISGHRSVSWYQQTPGQGLQFLFEYFSETQRNKGNFPGRFSGRQFSNSRSEMNVSTLELGDSALYLCASSRRGRDEGYTFGSGTRLTVV.

The chain recombines TRBV5-6 with TRBJ1-1; D ambiguous. Germline-derived CDR1 and CDR2 are SGHDT and YYEEEE. V lost 4 bases and J lost 6, with 19 bases in between. This CDR3 region has 15 residues. For the CDR3, the DNA is TGTGCCAGCAGCCCGGCGGGTGCAGGCGGGGCTGAAGCTTTCTTT. Translated: CASSPAGAGGAEAFF.

In this sample, this clonotype turned up once. This CDR3 is missing its conserved last phenylalanine or tryptophan, likely due to a read error. The genes are TRBV15 and TRBJ2-7; D may be TRBD2 (6 bases). CDR1 LNHNV and CDR2 YYDKDF come from the germline V gene (reference sequence). The CDR3 loop spans 14 amino acids. V lost 1 base to trimming and J lost 6 bases, with 13 bases between them. DNA for the CDR3: TGTGCCACCAGCAGAGGTTTCAACGGGGGCGAGCAGTACCTC. This sequence encodes CATSRGFNGGEQYL.

This clonotype was seen ten or more times. This chain uses TRBV2 with TRBJ1-5; TRBD1 is a possible D gene (5 bases). Germline CDR1 reads SNHLY; CDR2 reads FYNNEI. V was clipped by 5 bases and J by 3 bases, with 14 bases between them. This CDR3 region has 15 residues. Here the CDR3 reads CASSPGAGTNQPQHF. The DNA for the CDR3 is TGTGCCAGCAGTCCCGGGGCAGGTACCAATCAGCCCCAGCATTTT.